The 15 T cell receptor beta chains below all came from one sample that was sequenced in a study of T cell responses to AZD1222 COVID-19 vaccine. The protocol was immunoSEQ multiplex PCR, while the TCRdb copy is restricted to in-frame clones and leaves out a portion. The sample includes 110,000 or so clones, around 88% of them seen just once. Source: peripheral blood, taken 28 days after the second AZD1222 dose. All receptors derive from an adult who received the AZD1222 COVID-19 vaccine.

The chain recombines TRBV2 with TRBJ1-5; possibly TRBD1 for D (6 bases). This CDR3 is 14 amino acids long. V was clipped by 10 bases and J by 5 bases, with 18 bases between them. CDR1 and CDR2 from the germline V gene are SNHLY and FYNNEI. The CDR3 nucleotides are TGTGCCACCGCAAAGGGAAGGGGGGATCAGCCCCAGCATTTT. Encoded protein: CATAKGRGDQPQHF.

The chain recombines TRBV4-1 with TRBJ2-1, with 7 bases that match TRBD2. The CDR3 consists of 16 residues. Germline V gives CDR1 MGHRA, CDR2 YSYEKL. V dropped 0 bases and J dropped 4; count of bases not matched to a gene: 6. CDR3 amino acids: CASSQDPGLPYNEQFF. The DNA of the CDR3 is TGCGCCAGCAGCCAAGATCCGGGACTACCTTACAATGAGCAGTTCTTC.

The chain joins TRBV15 to TRBJ2-7, with D possibly matching TRBD2 (5 bases). Germline CDR1 and CDR2: LNHNV and YYDKDF (reference sequence). The V gene lost 5 bases and the J gene lost 6 bases, with 20 bases spanning the gap. The length of the CDR3 is 15 residues. DNA for the CDR3: TGTGCCACCAGCCCCCGGGGTCCTGGTAAGACCGAGCAGTACTTC. Its protein is CATSPRGPGKTEQYF.

This clone came up once. The rearrangement uses TRBV7-2 and TRBJ2-2, with unresolved D. Trimming pared 8 bases from V and 4 bases from J, leaving 17 bases between. The CDR3 has 15 residues. CDR1 and CDR2 from the germline V gene are SGHTA and FQGNSA. The CDR3 here is CASSSLGVGTGELFF. CDR3 nucleotides: TGTGCCAGCTCTTCCCTCGGAGTAGGCACCGGGGAGCTGTTTTTT.

The rearrangement links TRBV2 to TRBJ2-3; D remains ambiguous. The CDR3 totals 13 residues. Germline loops: CDR1 SNHLY, CDR2 FYNNEI. The ends were cut back, 6 bases at V and 4 bases at J, with 11 bases in the middle. CDR3 protein: CASSSPHPDTQYF. As DNA, the CDR3 is TGTGCCAGCAGCTCTCCCCACCCAGATACGCAGTATTTT.

V gene TRBV11-2 combines with J gene TRBJ1-2; unclear D gene. CDR1 SGHAT and CDR2 FQNNGV come from the germline V gene. V was clipped by 5 bases and J by 5 bases, with 21 bases between them. There are 16 residues in the CDR3. The CDR3, as DNA: TGTGCCAGCAGCCCTTTACGATGGGGAGAGGGATATGGCTACACCTTC. Protein product: CASSPLRWGEGYGYTF.

The chain is built from TRBV13 and TRBJ1-1; D is possibly TRBD1 (6 bases). Germline V gives CDR1 PRHDT, CDR2 FYEKMQ (reference sequence). This CDR3 contains 16 residues. V shed 0 bases and J shed 5 bases, with 16 bases lying between them. The CDR3 is CASSLGDEGGGTEAFF. The DNA of the CDR3 is TGTGCCAGCAGCTTAGGGGACGAGGGAGGGGGGACTGAAGCTTTCTTT.

The chain has TRBV18 and TRBJ2-7; D may match TRBD1 or TRBD2 (5 bases each). The V end lost 4 bases, the J end lost 6 bases, and 16 bases lay between the germline ends. The CDR3 sequence is 14 residues long. Germline V gene sequence: CDR1 KGHSH, CDR2 LQKENI. The CDR3 DNA is TGTGCCAGCTCACAAATGACAGAGGGCAGCGAGCAGTACTTC. It yields the protein CASSQMTEGSEQYF.

The chain links TRBV11-3 to TRBJ1-1; a possible D gene is TRBD1 (5 bases). The V gene lost 2 bases and the J gene lost 4 bases, with 11 bases spanning the gap. The CDR3 sequence is 14 residues long. The V gene's germline CDR1 is SGHNT and CDR2 YENEEA. The CDR3 loop is CASSLRQGGTEAFF. CDR3 coding DNA: TGTGCCAGCAGCTTAAGGCAGGGAGGCACTGAAGCTTTCTTT.

V and J are TRBV11-3 and TRBJ2-7; 11 nucleotides line up with TRBD1. The trim removed 4 bases at V and 0 bases at J, leaving 8 bases unmatched. Looked up from germline, CDR1 is SGHNT and CDR2 is YENEEA. The CDR3 length is 17 residues. CDR3 sequence: CASSSRTGGFSSYEQYF. DNA of the CDR3: TGTGCCAGCAGCTCTAGGACAGGGGGCTTTAGCTCCTACGAGCAGTACTTC.

This clone was observed a handful of times. The chain links TRBV13 to TRBJ2-7; perhaps TRBD1 as D (6 bases). Germline V gives CDR1 PRHDT, CDR2 FYEKMQ (reference sequence). V shed 4 bases and J shed 6 bases, with 13 bases lying between them. The CDR3 loop spans 13 amino acids. CDR3 residues: CASSSSQGFEQYF. The CDR3 bases are TGTGCCAGCAGCTCTTCACAGGGTTTCGAGCAGTACTTC.

The chain has TRBV4-2 and TRBJ2-2; tentatively, D is TRBD1 or TRBD2 (5 bases each). The germline gives CDR1 LGHNA, CDR2 YNFKEQ. The V end was cut by 2 bases, the J end by 7 bases, with 17 bases between. The CDR3 has 16 amino acids. CDR3 residues: CASSQLRDEIVGELFF. CDR3 bases: TGTGCCAGCAGCCAACTCCGGGACGAGATTGTCGGGGAGCTGTTTTTT.

V and J are TRBV7-3 and TRBJ2-1, with D hard to call. The germline V and J ends were trimmed by 1 base and 0 bases, with 7 bases remaining between them. This CDR3 comprises 15 residues. Germline V gene sequence: CDR1 SGHTA, CDR2 FQGTGA. The CDR3 loop reads CASSLMAGSYNEQFF. CDR3 DNA: TGTGCCAGCAGCTTAATGGCAGGCTCCTACAATGAGCAGTTCTTC.

The chain couples TRBV9 to TRBJ1-6, with D possibly TRBD1 on 6 matching bases. The germline CDR1 and CDR2 sequences are SGDLS and YYNGEE. V dropped 0 bases and J dropped 5 bases, with 15 bases sitting between them. This CDR3 has 17 residues. CDR3: CASSVAGSGDDNSPLHF. In nucleotides, the CDR3 is TGTGCCAGCAGCGTAGCTGGGTCAGGGGATGATAATTCACCCCTCCACTTT.

This chain connects TRBV27 to TRBJ2-7, with 10 nucleotides matching TRBD2. The germline V gene encodes CDR1 MNHEY and CDR2 SMNVEV (reference sequence). This CDR3 has 14 residues. Trimming cost V 7 bases and J 4 bases; bases outside gene matches: 7. The CDR3 DNA reads as TGTGCCAGCACCATTAGCGGGAGGACGTACGAGCAGTACTTC. Amino acid sequence: CASTISGRTYEQYF.